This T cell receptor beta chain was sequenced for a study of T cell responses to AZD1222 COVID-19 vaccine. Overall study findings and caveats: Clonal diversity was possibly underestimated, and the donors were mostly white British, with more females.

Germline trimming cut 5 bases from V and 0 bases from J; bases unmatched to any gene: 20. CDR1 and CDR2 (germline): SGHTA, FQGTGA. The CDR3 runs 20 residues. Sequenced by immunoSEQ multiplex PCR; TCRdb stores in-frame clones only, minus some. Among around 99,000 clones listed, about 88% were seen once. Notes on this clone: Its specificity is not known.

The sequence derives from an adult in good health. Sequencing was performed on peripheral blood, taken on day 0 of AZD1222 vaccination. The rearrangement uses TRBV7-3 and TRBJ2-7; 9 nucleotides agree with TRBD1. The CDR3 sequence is CASSTQMRDRVDLSSYEQYV. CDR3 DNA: TGTGCCAGCAGCACCCAAATGCGGGACAGGGTTGACCTTAGCTCCTACGAGCAGTACGTC.